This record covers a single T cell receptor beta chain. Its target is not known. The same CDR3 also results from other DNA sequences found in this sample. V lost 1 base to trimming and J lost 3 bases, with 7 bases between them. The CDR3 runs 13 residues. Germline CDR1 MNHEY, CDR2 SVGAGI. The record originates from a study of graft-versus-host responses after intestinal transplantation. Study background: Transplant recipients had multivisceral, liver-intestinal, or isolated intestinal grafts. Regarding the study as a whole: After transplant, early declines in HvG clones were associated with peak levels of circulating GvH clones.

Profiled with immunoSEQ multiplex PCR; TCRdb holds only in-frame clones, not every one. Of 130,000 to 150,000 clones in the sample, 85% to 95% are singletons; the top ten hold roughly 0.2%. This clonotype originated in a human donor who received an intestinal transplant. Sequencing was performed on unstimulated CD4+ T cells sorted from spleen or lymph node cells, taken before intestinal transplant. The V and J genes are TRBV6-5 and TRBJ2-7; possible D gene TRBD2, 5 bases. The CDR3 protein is CASSYLGGYEQYF. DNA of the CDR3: TGTGCCAGCAGTTACTTAGGAGGCTACGAGCAGTACTTC.